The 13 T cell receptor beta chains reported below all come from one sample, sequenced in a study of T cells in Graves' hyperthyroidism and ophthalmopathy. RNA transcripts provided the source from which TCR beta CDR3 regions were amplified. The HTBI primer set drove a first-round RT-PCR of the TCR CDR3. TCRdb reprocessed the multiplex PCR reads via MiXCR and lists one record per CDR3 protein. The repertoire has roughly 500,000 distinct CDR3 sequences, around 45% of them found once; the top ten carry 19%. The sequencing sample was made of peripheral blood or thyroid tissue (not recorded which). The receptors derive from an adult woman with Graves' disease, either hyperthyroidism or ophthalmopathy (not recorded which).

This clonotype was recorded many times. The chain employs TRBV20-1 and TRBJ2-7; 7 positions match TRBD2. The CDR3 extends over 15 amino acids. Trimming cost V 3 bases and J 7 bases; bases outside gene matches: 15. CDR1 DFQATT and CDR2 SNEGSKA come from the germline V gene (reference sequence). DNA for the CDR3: TGCAGTGCTAGTGCCTCGGGAGGCCTGGCAGGGGAGCAGTACTTC. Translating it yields CSASASGGLAGEQYF.

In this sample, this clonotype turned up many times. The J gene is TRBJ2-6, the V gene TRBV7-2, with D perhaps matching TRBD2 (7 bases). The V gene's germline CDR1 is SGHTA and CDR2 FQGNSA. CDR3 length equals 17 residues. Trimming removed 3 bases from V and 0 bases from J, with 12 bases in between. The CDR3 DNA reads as TGTGCCAGCAGCTTGCGGGGGCTTCTCTCTGGGGCCAACGTCCTGACTTTC. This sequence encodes CASSLRGLLSGANVLTF.

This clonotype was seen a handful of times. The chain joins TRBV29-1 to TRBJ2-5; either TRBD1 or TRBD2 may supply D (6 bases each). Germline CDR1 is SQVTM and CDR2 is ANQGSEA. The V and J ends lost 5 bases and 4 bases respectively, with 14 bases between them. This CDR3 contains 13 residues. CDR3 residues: CSVQEGGAETQYF. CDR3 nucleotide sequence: TGCAGCGTTCAGGAGGGGGGTGCAGAGACCCAGTACTTC. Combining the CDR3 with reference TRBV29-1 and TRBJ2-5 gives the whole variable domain SAVISQKPSRDICQRGTSLTIQCQVDSQVTMMFWYRQQPGQSLTLIATANQGSEATYESGFVIDKFPISRPNLTFSTLTVSNMSPEDSSIYLCSVQEGGAETQYFGPGTRLLVL.

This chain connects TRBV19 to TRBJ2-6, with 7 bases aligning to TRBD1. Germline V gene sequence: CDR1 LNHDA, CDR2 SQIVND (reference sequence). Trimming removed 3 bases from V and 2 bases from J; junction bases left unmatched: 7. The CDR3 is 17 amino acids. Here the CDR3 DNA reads TGTGCCAGTAGTATTGGGGACAGATACACTGGGGCCAACGTCCTGACTTTC. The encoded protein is CASSIGDRYTGANVLTF.

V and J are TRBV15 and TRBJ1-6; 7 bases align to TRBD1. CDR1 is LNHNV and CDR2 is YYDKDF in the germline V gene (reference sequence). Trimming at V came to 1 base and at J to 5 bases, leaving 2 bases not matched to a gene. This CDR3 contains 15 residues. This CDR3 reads CATSRVTGDNSPLHF. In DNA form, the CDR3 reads TGTGCCACCAGCAGAGTCACAGGGGATAATTCACCCCTCCACTTT.

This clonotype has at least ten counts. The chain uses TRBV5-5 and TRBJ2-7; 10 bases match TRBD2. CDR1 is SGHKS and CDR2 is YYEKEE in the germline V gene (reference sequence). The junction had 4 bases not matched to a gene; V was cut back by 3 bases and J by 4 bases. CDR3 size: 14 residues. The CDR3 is CASSSISGRYEQYF. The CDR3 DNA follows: TGTGCCAGCAGCTCAATTAGCGGGAGGTACGAGCAGTACTTC.

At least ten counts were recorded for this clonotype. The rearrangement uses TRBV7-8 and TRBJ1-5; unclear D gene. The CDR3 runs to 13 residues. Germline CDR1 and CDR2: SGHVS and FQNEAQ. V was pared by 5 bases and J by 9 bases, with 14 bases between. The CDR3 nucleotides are TGTGCCAGCAGCGGCGCAGTAAGGCGGCCCCAGCATTTT. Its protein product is CASSGAVRRPQHF.

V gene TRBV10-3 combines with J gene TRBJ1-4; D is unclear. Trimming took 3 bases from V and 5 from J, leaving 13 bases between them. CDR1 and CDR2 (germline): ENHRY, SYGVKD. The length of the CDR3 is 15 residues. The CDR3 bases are TGTGCCATCAGTGATTCAATTTTGAAGAATGAAAAACTGTTTTTT. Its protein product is CAISDSILKNEKLFF.

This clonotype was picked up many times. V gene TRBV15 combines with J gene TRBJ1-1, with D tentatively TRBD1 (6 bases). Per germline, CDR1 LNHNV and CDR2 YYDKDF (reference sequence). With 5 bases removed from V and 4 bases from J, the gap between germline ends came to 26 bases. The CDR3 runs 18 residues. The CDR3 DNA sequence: TGTGCCACCAGCGAAAAAAGAATCAGGGGTTTTGGAATCACTGAAGCTTTCTTT. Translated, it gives CATSEKRIRGFGITEAFF.

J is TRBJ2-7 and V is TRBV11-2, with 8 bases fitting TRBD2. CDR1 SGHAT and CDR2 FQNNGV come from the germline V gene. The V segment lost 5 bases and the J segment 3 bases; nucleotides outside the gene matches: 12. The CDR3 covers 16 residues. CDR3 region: CASSPRAGGPNYEQYF. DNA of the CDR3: TGTGCCAGCAGCCCTAGGGCGGGGGGCCCCAACTACGAGCAGTACTTC.

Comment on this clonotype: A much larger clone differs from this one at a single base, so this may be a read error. CDR3 sequence reads: CASSEYTQPRHF. The CDR3 nucleotides are TGTGCCAGCAGTGAATATACCCAGCCCCGGCATTTT. The rearrangement uses TRBV25-1 and TRBJ1-5, with unresolved D. CDR1 MGHDK and CDR2 SYGVNS come from the germline V gene. The CDR3 length is 12 residues. Supplemented by reference TRBV25-1 and TRBJ1-5, the full variable domain reads EADIYQTPRYLVIGTGKKITLECSQTMGHDKMYWYQQDPGMELHLIHYSYGVNSTEKGDLSSESTVSRIRTEHFPLTLESARPSHTSQYLCASSEYTQPRHFGDGTRLSIL.

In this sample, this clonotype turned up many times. The CDR3 sequence: CASSLMGGSQPQHF. Written as DNA, the CDR3 is TGTGCCAGCAGTTTAATGGGGGGCAGTCAGCCCCAGCATTTT. The chain carries TRBV12-3 or TRBV12-4 and TRBJ1-5; weak D call: TRBD1 (6 bases). Trimming shortened V by 2 bases and J by 6 bases, and 11 bases separated the two germline ends. This CDR3 has 14 amino acids.

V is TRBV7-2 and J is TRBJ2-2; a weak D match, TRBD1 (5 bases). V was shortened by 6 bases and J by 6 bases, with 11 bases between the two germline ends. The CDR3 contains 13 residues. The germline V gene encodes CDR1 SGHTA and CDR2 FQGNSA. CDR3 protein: CASSLQEPGELFF. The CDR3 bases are TGTGCCAGCAGTTTACAGGAGCCCGGGGAGCTGTTTTTT. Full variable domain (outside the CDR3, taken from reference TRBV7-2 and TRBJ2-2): GAGVSQSPSNKVTEKGKDVELRCDPISGHTALYWYRQSLGQGLEFLIYFQGNSAPDKSGLPSDRFSAERTGGSVSTLTIQRTQQEDSAVYLCASSLQEPGELFFGEGSRLTVL.